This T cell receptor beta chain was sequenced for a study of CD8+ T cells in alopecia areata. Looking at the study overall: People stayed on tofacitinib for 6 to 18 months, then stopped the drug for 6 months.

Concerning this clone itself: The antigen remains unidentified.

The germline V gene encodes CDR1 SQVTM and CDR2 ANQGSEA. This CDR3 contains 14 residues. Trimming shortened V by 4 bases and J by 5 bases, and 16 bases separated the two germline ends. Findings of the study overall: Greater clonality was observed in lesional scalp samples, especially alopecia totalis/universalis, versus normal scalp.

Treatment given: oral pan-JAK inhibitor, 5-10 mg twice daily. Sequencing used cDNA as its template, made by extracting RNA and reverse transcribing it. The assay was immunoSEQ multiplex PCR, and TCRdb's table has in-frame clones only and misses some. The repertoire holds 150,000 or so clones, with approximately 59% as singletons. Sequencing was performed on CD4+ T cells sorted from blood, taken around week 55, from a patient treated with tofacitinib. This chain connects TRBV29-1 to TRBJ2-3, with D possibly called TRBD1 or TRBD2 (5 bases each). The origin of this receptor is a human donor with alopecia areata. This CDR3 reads CSVGYGGFGDTQYF. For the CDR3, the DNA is TGCAGCGTTGGTTATGGGGGATTCGGAGATACGCAGTATTTT.